This is a list of T cell receptor beta chains from one sample in a study of OX40 agonist ivuxolimab in advanced cancers. Sequenced by immunoSEQ multiplex PCR; TCRdb stores in-frame clones only, minus some. The top ten clones hold around 3.3% of a sample with 55,000 to 70,000 clones, approximately 87% of them seen once. The sequencing used CD4+ or CD8+ T cells sorted from blood, collected in a trial of the OX40 agonist ivuxolimab. The origin of the receptors is an adult with an advanced solid tumor such as melanoma, head and neck, liver or kidney cancer. The CDR3 runs from the conserved cysteine through the conserved F or W. The order of the fields is CDR3 length, J gene, V gene, clone size, D gene, CDR3 DNA, CDR3 protein. D genes are given only for firm matches. Clone size appears in some rows only: once, few, many, or a class for an expanded clone.

len: 15
j_gene: TRBJ2-5
v_gene: TRBV4-2
abundance: NA
d_gene: TRBD2
CDR3nt: TGTGCCAGCAGCCTTTCGGGACTAGCGGAAGAGACCCAGTACTTC
CDR3aa: CASSLSGLAEETQYF

len: 13
j_gene: TRBJ2-3
v_gene: TRBV6-5
abundance: NA
d_gene: TRBD2
CDR3nt: TGTGCCAGCATGGGCGGGGGAACAGATACGCAGTATTTT
CDR3aa: CASMGGGTDTQYF

len: 15
j_gene: TRBJ2-5
v_gene: TRBV19
abundance: NA
d_gene: TRBD1
CDR3nt: TGTGCCAGTACTCCTTCCGGACAGGGATTAGAGACCCAGTACTTC
CDR3aa: CASTPSGQGLETQYF

len: 15
j_gene: TRBJ2-3
v_gene: TRBV11-3
abundance: NA
d_gene: TRBD2
CDR3nt: TGTGCCAGCAGCTTTGGCGGGGGGGCCGTAGATACGCAGTATTTT
CDR3aa: CASSFGGGAVDTQYF

len: 14
j_gene: TRBJ1-1
v_gene: TRBV6-1
abundance: NA
d_gene: NA
CDR3nt: TGTGCCAGCAGTGTTGAGGTGGGGAACACTGAAGCTTTCTTT
CDR3aa: CASSVEVGNTEAFF

len: 15
j_gene: TRBJ2-5
v_gene: TRBV5-4
abundance: NA
d_gene: NA
CDR3nt: TGTGCCAGCAGCTTGGCCAAGGACTCCGTAGAGACCCAGTACTTC
CDR3aa: CASSLAKDSVETQYF

len: 14
j_gene: TRBJ2-6
v_gene: TRBV30
abundance: NA
d_gene: NA
CDR3nt: TGTGCCTGGTTTTCAGGGGAAAGGGCCAACGTCCTGACTTTC
CDR3aa: CAWFSGERANVLTF

len: 15
j_gene: TRBJ2-5
v_gene: TRBV6-1
abundance: NA
d_gene: NA
CDR3nt: TGTGCCAGCAGTGAAGCAGGGAGGCCGGGGGAGACCCAGTACTTC
CDR3aa: CASSEAGRPGETQYF

len: 13
j_gene: TRBJ2-7
v_gene: TRBV7-2
abundance: NA
d_gene: NA
CDR3nt: TGTGCCAGCAGCGTCCTGGGGGACACCGGAGGGTACTTC
CDR3aa: CASSVLGDTGGYF

len: 13
j_gene: TRBJ2-7
v_gene: TRBV29-1
abundance: NA
d_gene: NA
CDR3nt: TGCAGCGTTTTCCGCCAGGGAAACTACGAGCAGTACTTC
CDR3aa: CSVFRQGNYEQYF

len: 15
j_gene: TRBJ2-7
v_gene: TRBV7-2
abundance: NA
d_gene: TRBD1
CDR3nt: TGTGCCAGCAGCCGGACAGGGGACCCAACCTACGAGCAGTACTTC
CDR3aa: CASSRTGDPTYEQYF

len: 16
j_gene: TRBJ2-5
v_gene: TRBV9
abundance: NA
d_gene: NA
CDR3nt: TGTGCCAGCAGCGTAGGAGTTGCAGGAGGCAGAGAGACCCAGTACTTC
CDR3aa: CASSVGVAGGRETQYF

len: 16
j_gene: TRBJ1-1
v_gene: TRBV5-1
abundance: NA
d_gene: NA
CDR3nt: TGCGCCAGCAGCTTGGTGCGGAACACACTGAACACTGAAGCTTTCTTT
CDR3aa: CASSLVRNTLNTEAFF

len: 17
j_gene: TRBJ2-5
v_gene: TRBV7-2
abundance: NA
d_gene: TRBD2
CDR3nt: TGTGCCAGCAGCTCCTCAATAGCGGGGGGGCCTCGGGAGACCCAGTACTTC
CDR3aa: CASSSSIAGGPRETQYF

len: 17
j_gene: TRBJ1-2
v_gene: TRBV28
abundance: once
d_gene: NA
CDR3nt: TGTGCCAGCAGACGTTCTCTCTTGACCGTGATGAGCTATGGCTACACCTTC
CDR3aa: CASRRSLLTVMSYGYTF

len: 15
j_gene: TRBJ1-1
v_gene: TRBV6-1
abundance: NA
d_gene: NA
CDR3nt: TGTGCCAGCAGTGCCGGGGGGTTTTGGAGCACTGAAGCTTTCTTT
CDR3aa: CASSAGGFWSTEAFF

len: 16
j_gene: TRBJ2-3
v_gene: TRBV5-1
abundance: NA
d_gene: NA
CDR3nt: TGCGCCAGCACCCCGGGGGGCACCACTAGCACAGATACGCAGTATTTT
CDR3aa: CASTPGGTTSTDTQYF

len: 16
j_gene: TRBJ1-3
v_gene: TRBV7-8
abundance: NA
d_gene: NA
CDR3nt: TGTGCCAGCACCTGGGGTCAGAATTACTCTGGAAACACCATATATTTT
CDR3aa: CASTWGQNYSGNTIYF

len: 16
j_gene: TRBJ1-5
v_gene: TRBV30
abundance: NA
d_gene: NA
CDR3nt: TGTGCCTGGACCCTCATCCCGGACACCCCGGATCAGCCCCAGCATTTT
CDR3aa: CAWTLIPDTPDQPQHF

len: 16
j_gene: TRBJ1-1
v_gene: TRBV7-2
abundance: NA
d_gene: NA
CDR3nt: TGTGCCAGCAGCTTAGAGGTGCAAACCATGAACACTGAAGCTTTCTTT
CDR3aa: CASSLEVQTMNTEAFF

len: 13
j_gene: TRBJ1-1
v_gene: TRBV27
abundance: NA
d_gene: NA
CDR3nt: TGTGCCAGCAGTTCCTACAGGGAAACTGAAGCTTTCTTT
CDR3aa: CASSSYRETEAFF

len: 17
j_gene: TRBJ2-7
v_gene: TRBV7-2
abundance: NA
d_gene: TRBD1
CDR3nt: TGTGCCAGCAGCTTAGCGCCCCCGGGACAGGAATTCTACGAGCAGTACTTC
CDR3aa: CASSLAPPGQEFYEQYF

len: 14
j_gene: TRBJ1-1
v_gene: TRBV19
abundance: NA
d_gene: NA
CDR3nt: TGTGCCAGTAACGAGGGGATGGGGAACACTGAAGCTTTCTTT
CDR3aa: CASNEGMGNTEAFF

len: 15
j_gene: TRBJ2-1
v_gene: TRBV7-3
abundance: NA
d_gene: TRBD2
CDR3nt: TGTGCCAGCAGCTTAGCACTAGCGGAGTGGGATGAGCAGTTCTTC
CDR3aa: CASSLALAEWDEQFF

len: 15
j_gene: TRBJ1-5
v_gene: TRBV5-1
abundance: NA
d_gene: NA
CDR3nt: TGCGCCAGCAGCTTGGGGGGATCCAGCAATCAGCCCCAGCATTTT
CDR3aa: CASSLGGSSNQPQHF

len: 14
j_gene: TRBJ2-3
v_gene: TRBV15
abundance: NA
d_gene: TRBD1
CDR3nt: TGTGCCACCAGCCGGGACAGGGAGCCAGATACGCAGTATTTT
CDR3aa: CATSRDREPDTQYF

len: 16
j_gene: TRBJ2-5
v_gene: TRBV28
abundance: NA
d_gene: TRBD2
CDR3nt: TGTGCCAGCAGTTCCCCGGCTAGCGGGGGGTTAGAGACCCAGTACTTC
CDR3aa: CASSSPASGGLETQYF

len: 14
j_gene: TRBJ2-7
v_gene: TRBV11-3
abundance: NA
d_gene: NA
CDR3nt: TGTGCCAGCAGCTTGTTGGTCAGCTCCTACGAGCAGTACTTC
CDR3aa: CASSLLVSSYEQYF

len: 15
j_gene: TRBJ1-5
v_gene: TRBV30
abundance: NA
d_gene: NA
CDR3nt: TGTGCCTGGAGTGTACGCAGGGTTAGCAATCAGCCCCAGCATTTT
CDR3aa: CAWSVRRVSNQPQHF

len: 12
j_gene: TRBJ2-1
v_gene: TRBV29-1
abundance: NA
d_gene: TRBD1
CDR3nt: TGCAGCGGAGCCCCGACAGGGAATGAGCAGTTCTTC
CDR3aa: CSGAPTGNEQFF

len: 13
j_gene: TRBJ1-1
v_gene: TRBV29-1
abundance: NA
d_gene: NA
CDR3nt: TGCAGCGTAAGGACAGCCCTGAACACTGAAGCTTTCTTT
CDR3aa: CSVRTALNTEAFF

len: 18
j_gene: TRBJ1-4
v_gene: TRBV5-6
abundance: NA
d_gene: NA
CDR3nt: TGTGCCAGCACCCTAAGGAGGAGGGGTTACAAGGGGAGTGAAAAACTGTTTTTT
CDR3aa: CASTLRRRGYKGSEKLFF

len: 15
j_gene: TRBJ2-3
v_gene: TRBV19
abundance: NA
d_gene: NA
CDR3nt: TGTGCCAGTAGTATCCAGGGCTCTGTCACAGATACGCAGTATTTT
CDR3aa: CASSIQGSVTDTQYF

len: 13
j_gene: TRBJ2-4
v_gene: TRBV7-2
abundance: NA
d_gene: TRBD1
CDR3nt: TGTGCCAGCAGCTTAAACCAGGGGGTCATTCAGTACTTC
CDR3aa: CASSLNQGVIQYF

len: 16
j_gene: TRBJ2-6
v_gene: TRBV9
abundance: NA
d_gene: NA
CDR3nt: TGTGCCAGCAGCGTAGCTGGGGGGGCGGGGGCCAACGTCCTGACTTTC
CDR3aa: CASSVAGGAGANVLTF

len: 15
j_gene: TRBJ2-2
v_gene: TRBV5-1
abundance: NA
d_gene: NA
CDR3nt: TGCGCCAGCAGCTTGCGAGGGGGACCGGGCGGGGAGCTGTTTTTT
CDR3aa: CASSLRGGPGGELFF

len: 13
j_gene: TRBJ2-5
v_gene: TRBV2
abundance: NA
d_gene: TRBD1
CDR3nt: TGTGCCAGCATGGGACAGGTCTTAGAGACCCAGTACTTC
CDR3aa: CASMGQVLETQYF